This T cell receptor (beta chain) was observed in a study of cytomegalovirus exposure and HLA in healthy donors. In the PCR, 60 Vbeta and 13 Jbeta primers were used. Profiled with immunoSEQ multiplex PCR; TCRdb holds only in-frame clones, not every one. The sample includes some 140,000 clones, 79% seen only once; the top ten take approximately 0.97%. Trimming left V 0 bases short and J 0 bases short, with 12 bases between. The CDR3 length is 17 residues. Germline V gives CDR1 LNHDA, CDR2 SQIVND (reference sequence). V is TRBV19 and J is TRBJ1-5; D is uncertain. The clonotype comes from a man between 18 and 35 years old in good health and CMV-seronegative. What was sequenced was PBMCs. CDR3 protein: CASSIDRARYSNQPQHF. CDR3 in DNA: TGTGCCAGTAGTATAGACCGCGCCAGGTATAGCAATCAGCCCCAGCATTTT.